This T cell receptor (beta chain) originates from a study of vaccination effects on CD4 cells after COVID-19. Germline assignment: CDR1 MNHNS and CDR2 SASEGT. With 2 bases clipped from V and 2 bases from J, the junction kept 5 bases outside the gene matches. CDR3 length equals 16 residues. In the case of this clone: Its antigen is currently unknown.

Antigen-specific CD4+ T cells were expanded (with viral peptide pools) by the ViraFEST assay ahead of sequencing. Once cultured for roughly ten days, the cells underwent separation to obtain CD4+ T cells. Two doses of BNT162b2 or mRNA-1273 vaccine were administered to participants. Vaccine recipients, nucleocapsid antibody negative, had no prior SARS-CoV-2 infection. It was with roughly 10 IU/ml IL-2 and 9.5 to 10 ug/ml peptides that some 2 million PBMC per well were cultured. IL-2 medium was substituted for half the medium on days 3 and 7. Clones were sequenced by immunoSEQ multiplex PCR, and TCRdb holds only the in-frame ones, with some missing. The sample consists of tens of thousands of clones, less than 80% of them appearing once.

The sample here was CD4+ T cells from PBMCs cultured with HCoV-229E spike peptides, taken after COVID-19 vaccination. The chain links TRBV6-1 to TRBJ2-5; 10 nucleotides match TRBD1. The TCR originated in a human donor who received a COVID-19 vaccine. DNA for the CDR3: TGTGCCAGCAGTGAAAGGGACAGGGGTTGGCAAGAGACCCAGTACTTC. Protein product: CASSERDRGWQETQYF.